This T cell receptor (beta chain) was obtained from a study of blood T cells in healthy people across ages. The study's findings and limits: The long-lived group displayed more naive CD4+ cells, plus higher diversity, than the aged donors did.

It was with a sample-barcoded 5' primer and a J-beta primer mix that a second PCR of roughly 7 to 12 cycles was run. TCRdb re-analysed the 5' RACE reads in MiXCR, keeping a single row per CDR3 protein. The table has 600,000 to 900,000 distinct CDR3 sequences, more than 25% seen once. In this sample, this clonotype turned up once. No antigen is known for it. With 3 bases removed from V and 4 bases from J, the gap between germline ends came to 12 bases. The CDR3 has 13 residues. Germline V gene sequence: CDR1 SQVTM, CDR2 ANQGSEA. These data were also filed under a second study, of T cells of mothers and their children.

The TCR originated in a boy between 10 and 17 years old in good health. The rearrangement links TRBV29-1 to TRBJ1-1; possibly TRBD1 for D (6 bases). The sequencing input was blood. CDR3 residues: CSVDMGGATEAFF. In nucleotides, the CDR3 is TGCAGCGTTGACATGGGGGGCGCCACTGAAGCTTTCTTT.